These T cell receptor beta chains were read from a single sample in a study of blood T cell repertoires in COVID-19. Some clones are missing from TCRdb's copy, which holds only in-frame ones; the method was immunoSEQ multiplex PCR. The sample lists 85,000 to 130,000 clones, less than 85% seen once, with 14% in the top ten. What was sequenced was peripheral blood. These receptors all stem from a woman in her sixties with acute or convalescent COVID-19. The CDR3 runs from the conserved cysteine through the conserved F or W. Fields, in order: CDR3 length, V gene, D gene, J gene, clone size, CDR3 protein, CDR3 DNA. D genes are given only for firm matches. Not every row has a clone size; where given, it reads once, few, many or a size class.

>15|TRBV19|NA|TRBJ1-5|NA
CASSPPGGINQPQHF
TGTGCCAGTAGCCCCCCGGGAGGGATCAATCAGCCCCAGCATTTT
>14|TRBV6-6|TRBD1|TRBJ1-2|NA
CASRWTGASYGYTF
TGTGCCAGCAGATGGACAGGGGCCTCTTACGGCTACACCTTC
>14|TRBV15|NA|TRBJ2-1|NA
CATSSRQSYNEQFF
TGTGCCACCAGCTCTAGACAGTCCTACAATGAGCAGTTCTTC
>15|TRBV6-5|TRBD1|TRBJ2-7|NA
CASSSLTGASYEQYF
TGTGCCAGCAGTTCCCTAACAGGGGCCTCCTACGAGCAGTACTTC
>17|TRBV19|TRBD1|TRBJ1-5|NA
CASSMLAGQGLNQPQHF
TGTGCCAGTAGTATGCTTGCGGGACAGGGTCTCAATCAGCCCCAGCATTTT
>14|TRBV5-1|TRBD1|TRBJ1-2|NA
CASSVLTGHYGYTF
TGCGCCAGCAGCGTATTGACAGGGCACTATGGCTACACCTTC
>15|TRBV6-5|TRBD2|TRBJ2-7|NA
CASSTGTSVSYEQYF
TGTGCCAGCAGTACCGGGACTAGCGTTTCCTACGAGCAGTACTTC
>16|TRBV18|NA|TRBJ1-5|NA
CASSPPLLNSNQPQHF
TGTGCCAGCTCACCACCCCTATTAAATAGCAATCAGCCCCAGCATTTT
>15|TRBV3-1/TRBV3-2|TRBD2|TRBJ2-5|NA
CASSLRTSGGETQYF
TGTGCCAGCAGCCTACGGACTAGCGGGGGGGAGACCCAGTACTTC
>14|TRBV4-1|TRBD1|TRBJ2-5|NA
CASSQETGGRPQYF
TGCGCCAGCAGCCAGGAAACAGGGGGGAGGCCCCAGTACTTC
>15|TRBV3-1/TRBV3-2|NA|TRBJ2-1|NA
CASSQGRTYYNEQFF
TGTGCCAGCAGCCAAGGACGGACATACTACAATGAGCAGTTCTTC
>13|TRBV18|TRBD1|TRBJ1-2|NA
CASSGTAFYGYTF
TGTGCCAGCTCGGGGACAGCTTTCTATGGCTACACCTTC
>16|TRBV4-1|NA|TRBJ2-7|NA
CASSQDIAQSSYEQYF
TGCGCCAGCAGCCAAGATATAGCGCAGTCCTCCTACGAGCAGTACTTC
>15|TRBV7-9|TRBD1|TRBJ2-7|NA
CASSLGGTGTGEQYF
TGTGCCAGCAGCCTAGGCGGGACAGGGACCGGGGAGCAGTACTTC
>15|TRBV6-5|TRBD2|TRBJ2-1|NA
CASRRGGRSYNEQFF
TGTGCCAGCAGGCGCGGGGGGCGCTCCTACAATGAGCAGTTCTTC
>16|TRBV5-1|TRBD1|TRBJ2-1|once
CASSFGPGQGGNEQFF
TGCGCCAGCAGCTTCGGCCCGGGACAGGGAGGGAATGAGCAGTTCTTC
>14|TRBV5-1|NA|TRBJ1-5|NA
CASSLGEGDQPQHF
TGCGCCAGCAGCTTGGGTGAGGGGGATCAGCCCCAGCATTTT
>15|TRBV9|TRBD1|TRBJ2-1|NA
CASSAPGTGGNEQFF
TGTGCCAGCAGCGCACCCGGGACAGGGGGCAATGAGCAGTTCTTC
>16|TRBV9|NA|TRBJ1-2|NA
CASSPGGSPANYGYTF
TGTGCCAGCAGCCCCGGGGGGTCCCCTGCTAACTATGGCTACACCTTC
>15|TRBV5-8|NA|TRBJ2-3|NA
CASSLNGGTTDTQYF
TGTGCCAGCAGCTTGAACGGGGGAACGACAGATACGCAGTATTTT
>17|TRBV5-1|TRBD2|TRBJ2-3|NA
CASSLLTSGGLTDTQYF
TGCGCCAGCAGCCTCCTGACTAGCGGGGGGTTAACGGATACGCAGTATTTT
>17|TRBV6-2/TRBV6-3|TRBD2|TRBJ2-2|NA
CASSYPGLASNTGELFF
TGTGCCAGCAGTTACCCGGGACTAGCGTCCAACACCGGGGAGCTGTTTTTT
>13|TRBV28|TRBD1|TRBJ1-2|NA
CAISDRANYGYTF
TGTGCCATCTCGGACAGGGCAAACTATGGCTACACCTTC